This T cell receptor beta chain derives from a study of T cells in Graves' hyperthyroidism and ophthalmopathy. Study summary: Before treatment of any kind, peripheral blood was taken at initial diagnosis.

Study-wide results and caveats: Median prediction lead before ophthalmopathy onset was about 6.5 months with the model. Appearing also in blood were most of the thyroid clonotypes expanded above 0.001. A model of 13 V-J features distinguished ophthalmopathy from stable hyperthyroidism.

The CDR3 runs to 14 residues. Germline CDR1 reads MDHEN; CDR2 reads SYDVKM. Trimming took 6 bases from V and 6 from J; bases not matched to a gene: 7. This clonotype was seen a handful of times. Its target is not known. RNA transcripts gave rise to amplified TCR beta CDR3 regions. An initial round of RT-PCR targeting the TCR CDR3 relied on the HTBI primer set. MiXCR, applied by TCRdb to the multiplex PCR reads, yields one record per CDR3 protein. The sample carries about 260,000 distinct CDR3 sequences, roughly 15% recorded once. This TCR was recovered from a woman aged 18-29 years with Graves' ophthalmopathy. The specimen sequenced was blood. The J gene is TRBJ2-3, the V gene TRBV28; 9 bases agree with TRBD1. This CDR3 is CASRDSGQGDTQYF. CDR3 bases: TGTGCCAGCAGGGACTCTGGACAGGGGGATACGCAGTATTTT.